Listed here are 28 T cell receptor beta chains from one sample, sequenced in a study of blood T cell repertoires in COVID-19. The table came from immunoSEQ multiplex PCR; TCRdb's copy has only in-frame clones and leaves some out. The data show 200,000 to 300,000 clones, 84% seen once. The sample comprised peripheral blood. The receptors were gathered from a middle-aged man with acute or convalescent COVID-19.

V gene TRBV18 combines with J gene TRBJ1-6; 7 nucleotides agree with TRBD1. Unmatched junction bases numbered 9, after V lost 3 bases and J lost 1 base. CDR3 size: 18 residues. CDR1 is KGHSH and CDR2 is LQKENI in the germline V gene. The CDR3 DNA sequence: TGTGCCAGCTCACCGGACAGGTCAAGTGGATCCTATAATTCACCCCTCCACTTT. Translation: CASSPDRSSGSYNSPLHF.

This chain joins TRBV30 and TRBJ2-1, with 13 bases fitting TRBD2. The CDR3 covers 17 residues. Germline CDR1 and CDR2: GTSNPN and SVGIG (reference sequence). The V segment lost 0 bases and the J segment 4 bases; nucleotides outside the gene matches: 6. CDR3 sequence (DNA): TGTGCCTGGAGTGTATTCAGGACTAGCGGGGGATACAATGAGCAGTTCTTC. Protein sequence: CAWSVFRTSGGYNEQFF.

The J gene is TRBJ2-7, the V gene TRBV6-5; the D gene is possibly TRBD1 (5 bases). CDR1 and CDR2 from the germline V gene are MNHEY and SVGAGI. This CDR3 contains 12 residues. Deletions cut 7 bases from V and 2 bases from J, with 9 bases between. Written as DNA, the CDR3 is TGTGCCAGCACTTCGGACACCTACGAGCAGTACTTC. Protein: CASTSDTYEQYF.

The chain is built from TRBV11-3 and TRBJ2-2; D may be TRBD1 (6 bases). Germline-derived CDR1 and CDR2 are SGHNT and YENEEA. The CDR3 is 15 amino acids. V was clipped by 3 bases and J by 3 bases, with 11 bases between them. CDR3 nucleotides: TGTGCCAGCAGCTTGGGTCACAGGGACACCGGGGAGCTGTTTTTT. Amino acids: CASSLGHRDTGELFF. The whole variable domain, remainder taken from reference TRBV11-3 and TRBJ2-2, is EAGVVQSPRYKIIEKKQPVAFWCNPISGHNTLYWYLQNLGQGPELLIRYENEEAVDDSQLPKDRFSAERLKGVDSTLKIQPAELGDSAVYLCASSLGHRDTGELFFGEGSRLTVL.

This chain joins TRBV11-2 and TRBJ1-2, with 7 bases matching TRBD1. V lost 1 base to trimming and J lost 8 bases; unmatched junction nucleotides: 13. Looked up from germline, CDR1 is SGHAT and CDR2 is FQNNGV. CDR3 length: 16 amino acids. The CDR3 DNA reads TGTGCCAGCAGCTTAGCTCCAGCTACAGGGGCGGAGGGCTACACCTTC. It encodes CASSLAPATGAEGYTF.

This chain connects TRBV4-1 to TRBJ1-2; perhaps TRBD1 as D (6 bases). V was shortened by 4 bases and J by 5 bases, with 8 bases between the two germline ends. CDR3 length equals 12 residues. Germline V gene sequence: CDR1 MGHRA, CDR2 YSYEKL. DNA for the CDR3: TGCGCCAGCAGCCTTACAGGGTATGGCTACACCTTC. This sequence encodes CASSLTGYGYTF.

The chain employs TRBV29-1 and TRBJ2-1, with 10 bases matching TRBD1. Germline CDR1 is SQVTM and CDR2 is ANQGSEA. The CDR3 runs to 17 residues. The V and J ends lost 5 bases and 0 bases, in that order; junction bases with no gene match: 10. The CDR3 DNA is TGCAGCGTTACCGGGACAGGGGCTACCAACTCCTACAATGAGCAGTTCTTC. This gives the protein CSVTGTGATNSYNEQFF.

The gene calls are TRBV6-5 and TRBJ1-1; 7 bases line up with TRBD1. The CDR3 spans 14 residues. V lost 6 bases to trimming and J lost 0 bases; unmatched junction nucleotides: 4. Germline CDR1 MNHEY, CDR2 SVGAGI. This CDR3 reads CASRLTGLNTEAFF. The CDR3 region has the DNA TGTGCCAGCAGATTGACAGGGTTGAACACTGAAGCTTTCTTT.

CDR3 region: CASSMPEGGYGYTF. CDR3 in DNA: TGTGCCAGTAGTATGCCAGAGGGCGGATATGGCTACACCTTC. The chain combines TRBV19 with TRBJ1-2; no clear D gene. CDR1 and CDR2 (germline): LNHDA, SQIVND (reference sequence). The CDR3 consists of 14 residues. V lost 3 bases, J lost 5 bases, and 13 bases lay in between.

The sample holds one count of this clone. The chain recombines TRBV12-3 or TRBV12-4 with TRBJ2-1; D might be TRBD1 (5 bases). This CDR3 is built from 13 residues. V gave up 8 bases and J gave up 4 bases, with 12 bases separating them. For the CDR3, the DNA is TGTGCCAGCGTATGGGGCGGATACAATGAGCAGTTCTTC. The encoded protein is CASVWGGYNEQFF.

The CDR3 region has the DNA TGTGCCTGGAGTGGGACAGGGGGTATGGTGAACACTGAAGCTTTCTTT. The encoded protein is CAWSGTGGMVNTEAFF. This chain uses TRBV30 with TRBJ1-1, with 10 bases lining up with TRBD1. Germline trimming cut 1 base from V and 0 bases from J; bases unmatched to any gene: 5. The CDR3 contains 16 residues. Germline-derived CDR1 and CDR2 are GTSNPN and SVGIG (reference sequence).

Here the CDR3 DNA reads TGTGCCAGCAGCCGCCCTTTTGCGGGGGCCCAAGAGACCCAGTACTTC. Translated: CASSRPFAGAQETQYF. This chain joins TRBV7-9 and TRBJ2-5; a possible D gene is TRBD2 (7 bases). The CDR3 spans 16 residues. V shed 5 bases and J shed 1 base, with 17 bases lying between them. CDR1 and CDR2 from the germline V gene are SEHNR and FQNEAQ (reference sequence). Looking up the rest from reference TRBV7-9 and TRBJ2-5 gives the full variable domain: DTGVSQNPRHKITKRGQNVTFRCDPISEHNRLYWYRQTLGQGPEFLTYFQNEAQLEKSRLLSDRFSAERPKGSFSTLEIQRTEQGDSAMYLCASSRPFAGAQETQYFGPGTRLLVL.

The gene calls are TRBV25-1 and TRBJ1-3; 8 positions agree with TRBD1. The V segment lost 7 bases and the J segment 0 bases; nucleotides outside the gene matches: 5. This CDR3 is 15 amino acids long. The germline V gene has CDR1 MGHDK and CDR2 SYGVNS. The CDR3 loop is CASTSGTGSGNTIYF. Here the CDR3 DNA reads TGTGCCAGCACCTCCGGGACAGGCTCTGGAAACACCATATATTTT. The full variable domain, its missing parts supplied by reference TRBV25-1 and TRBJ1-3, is EADIYQTPRYLVIGTGKKITLECSQTMGHDKMYWYQQDPGMELHLIHYSYGVNSTEKGDLSSESTVSRIRTEHFPLTLESARPSHTSQYLCASTSGTGSGNTIYFGEGSWLTVV.

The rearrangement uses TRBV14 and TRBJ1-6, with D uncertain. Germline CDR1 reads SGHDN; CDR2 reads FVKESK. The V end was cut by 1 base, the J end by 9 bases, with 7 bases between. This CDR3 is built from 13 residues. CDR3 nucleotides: TGTGCCAGCAGCCAAGGTTTCGTTTCACCCCTCCACTTT. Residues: CASSQGFVSPLHF.

CDR3 in amino acids: CASSLVRGTESYEQYF. DNA of the CDR3: TGTGCCAGCAGCTTAGTTCGGGGGACTGAATCCTACGAGCAGTACTTC. The genes are TRBV11-2 and TRBJ2-7, with D possibly TRBD2 on 6 matching bases. The CDR3 sequence is 16 residues long. V was pared by 1 base and J by 1 base, with 14 bases between. Germline assignment: CDR1 SGHAT and CDR2 FQNNGV. The whole variable domain, remainder taken from reference TRBV11-2 and TRBJ2-7, is EAGVAQSPRYKIIEKRQSVAFWCNPISGHATLYWYQQILGQGPKLLIQFQNNGVVDDSQLPKDRFSAERLKGVDSTLKIQPAKLEDSAVYLCASSLVRGTESYEQYFGPGTRLTVT.

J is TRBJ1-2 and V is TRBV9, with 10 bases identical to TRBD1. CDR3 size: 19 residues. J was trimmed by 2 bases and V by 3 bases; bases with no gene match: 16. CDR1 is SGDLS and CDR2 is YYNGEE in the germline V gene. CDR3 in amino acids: CASSATGTGDWESNYGYTF. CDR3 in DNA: TGTGCCAGCAGCGCGACCGGGACAGGGGATTGGGAGTCAAACTATGGCTACACCTTC. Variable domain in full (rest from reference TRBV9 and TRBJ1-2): DSGVTQTPKHLITATGQRVTLRCSPRSGDLSVYWYQQSLDQGLQFLIQYYNGEERAKGNILERFSAQQFPDLHSELNLSSLELGDSALYFCASSATGTGDWESNYGYTFGSGTRLTVV.

For the CDR3, the DNA is TGTGCCAGCAGTCCACGGGACAATTCAAATCAGCCCCAGCATTTT. Translated: CASSPRDNSNQPQHF. The rearrangement joins TRBV6-5 to TRBJ1-5; possibly TRBD1 for D (6 bases). CDR1 MNHEY and CDR2 SVGAGI come from the germline V gene. The CDR3 contains 15 residues. V shed 5 bases and J shed 4 bases, with 15 bases lying between them.

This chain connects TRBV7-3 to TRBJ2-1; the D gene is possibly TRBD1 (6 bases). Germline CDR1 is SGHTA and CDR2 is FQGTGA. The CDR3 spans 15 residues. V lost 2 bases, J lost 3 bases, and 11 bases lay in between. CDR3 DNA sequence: TGTGCCAGCAGCTTAGACAGGTCGGGCTACAATGAGCAGTTCTTC. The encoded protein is CASSLDRSGYNEQFF. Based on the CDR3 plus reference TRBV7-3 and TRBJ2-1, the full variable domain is GAGVSQTPSNKVTEKGKYVELRCDPISGHTALYWYRQSLGQGPEFLIYFQGTGAADDSGLPNDRFFAVRPEGSVSTLKIQRTERGDSAVYLCASSLDRSGYNEQFFGPGTRLTVL.

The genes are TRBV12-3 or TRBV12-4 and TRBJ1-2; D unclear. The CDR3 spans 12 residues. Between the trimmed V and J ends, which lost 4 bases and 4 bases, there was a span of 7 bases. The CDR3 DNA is TGTGCCAGCAGTTACAGTATCTATGGCTACACCTTC. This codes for CASSYSIYGYTF.

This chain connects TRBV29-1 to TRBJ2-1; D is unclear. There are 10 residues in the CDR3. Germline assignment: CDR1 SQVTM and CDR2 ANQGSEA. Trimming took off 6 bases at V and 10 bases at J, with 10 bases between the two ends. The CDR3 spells CSVQQAEQFF. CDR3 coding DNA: TGCAGCGTCCAGCAAGCGGAGCAGTTCTTC.

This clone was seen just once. CDR3 region: CASSFGQGYGYTF. The CDR3 DNA follows: TGTGCCAGCAGCTTCGGTCAGGGGTATGGCTACACCTTC. The J gene is TRBJ1-2, the V gene TRBV5-5; D might be TRBD1 (6 bases). CDR3 length: 13 residues. The V and J ends lost 2 bases and 5 bases respectively, with 10 bases between them. Germline CDR1 reads SGHKS; CDR2 reads YYEKEE (reference sequence).

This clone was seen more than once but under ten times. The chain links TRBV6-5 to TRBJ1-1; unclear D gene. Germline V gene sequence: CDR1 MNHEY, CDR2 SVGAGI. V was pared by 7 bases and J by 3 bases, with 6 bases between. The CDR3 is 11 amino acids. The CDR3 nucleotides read TGTGCCAGCATACTTGACACTGAAGCTTTCTTT. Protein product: CASILDTEAFF.

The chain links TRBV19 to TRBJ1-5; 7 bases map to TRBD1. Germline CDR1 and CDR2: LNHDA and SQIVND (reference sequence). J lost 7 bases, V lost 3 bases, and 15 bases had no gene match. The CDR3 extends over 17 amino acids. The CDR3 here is CASSIREGAGDGQPQHF. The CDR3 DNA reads TGTGCCAGTAGTATCCGAGAGGGGGCGGGCGATGGACAGCCCCAGCATTTT.

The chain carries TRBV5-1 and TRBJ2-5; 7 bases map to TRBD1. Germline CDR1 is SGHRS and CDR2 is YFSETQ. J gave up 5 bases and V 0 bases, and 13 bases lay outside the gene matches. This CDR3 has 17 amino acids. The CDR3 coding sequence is TGCGCCAGCAGCTTGGGCCCACGACAGGGAGTAGTGGAGACCCAGTACTTC. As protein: CASSLGPRQGVVETQYF. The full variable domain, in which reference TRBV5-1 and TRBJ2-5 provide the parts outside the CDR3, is KAGVTQTPRYLIKTRGQQVTLSCSPISGHRSVSWYQQTPGQGLQFLFEYFSETQRNKGNFPGRFSGRQFSNSRSEMNVSTLELGDSALYLCASSLGPRQGVVETQYFGPGTRLLVL.

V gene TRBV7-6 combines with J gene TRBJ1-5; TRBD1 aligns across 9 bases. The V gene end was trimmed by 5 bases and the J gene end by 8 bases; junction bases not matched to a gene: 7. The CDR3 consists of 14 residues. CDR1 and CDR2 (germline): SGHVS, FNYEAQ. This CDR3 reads CASSLEGQGEPQHF. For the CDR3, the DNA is TGTGCCAGCAGCCTAGAGGGACAGGGCGAGCCCCAGCATTTT.

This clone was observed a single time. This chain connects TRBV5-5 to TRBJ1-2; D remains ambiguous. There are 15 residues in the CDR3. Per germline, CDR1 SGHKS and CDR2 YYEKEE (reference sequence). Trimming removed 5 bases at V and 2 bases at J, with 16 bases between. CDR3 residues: CASSFSWALNYGYTF. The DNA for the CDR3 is TGTGCCAGCAGTTTTTCTTGGGCACTCAACTATGGCTACACCTTC. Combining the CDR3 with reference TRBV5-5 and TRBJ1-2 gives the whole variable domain DAGVTQSPTHLIKTRGQQVTLRCSPISGHKSVSWYQQVLGQGPQFIFQYYEKEERGRGNFPDRFSARQFPNYSSELNVNALLLGDSALYLCASSFSWALNYGYTFGSGTRLTVV.

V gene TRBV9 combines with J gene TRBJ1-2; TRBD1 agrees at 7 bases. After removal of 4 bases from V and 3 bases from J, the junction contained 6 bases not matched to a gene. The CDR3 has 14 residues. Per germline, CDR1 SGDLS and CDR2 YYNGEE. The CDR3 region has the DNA TGTGCCAGCAGCCCAGGGACAGTGGACTATGGCTACACCTTC. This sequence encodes CASSPGTVDYGYTF.

CDR3 DNA: TGTGCCAGCAGCTCCCACCTAGCGGCCCTTACCAATGAGCAGTTCTTC. Protein: CASSSHLAALTNEQFF. The chain recombines TRBV13 with TRBJ2-1; 7 nucleotides line up with TRBD2. Losses at the gene ends were 4 bases for V and 6 bases for J; bases not matched to a gene: 12. The length of the CDR3 is 16 residues. Germline V gene data show CDR1 as PRHDT and CDR2 as FYEKMQ (reference sequence).